The clone carrying this T cell receptor beta chain was counted at least ten times. Its antigen is not identified. Germline lookup yields CDR1 SNHLY and CDR2 FYNNEI. The CDR3 loop spans 15 amino acids. V gave up 1 base and J gave up 4 bases, with 13 bases separating them. Quantitative 5'-RACE was performed with molecular barcodes, and it yielded the TCR beta libraries. MiXCR, run by TCRdb on the 5' RACE reads, gives a single entry per CDR3 protein. The sample lists 250,000 or so distinct CDR3 sequences, roughly 25% occurring once. The sample belongs to a study of CD8 T cells in ankylosing spondylitis. Study observations and caveats: Significant enrichment of disease-linked clones was reportedly seen in matched ankylosing spondylitis synovial fluid. Previous work reported some of these motif variants in the synovial fluid and blood of reactive arthritis. Made up of under ten highly homologous variants, a TCR beta motif appeared characteristic of ankylosing spondylitis blood.

The source material was blood, either unsorted or a sorted T cell fraction (not recorded which). The sequence came from a male donor with ankylosing spondylitis or in good health (not recorded which). V usage is TRBV2 and J usage is TRBJ1-2; weak D call: TRBD1 (6 bases). The CDR3 here is CASSEDTGQSYGYTF. The CDR3 bases are TGTGCCAGCAGTGAAGATACCGGACAGAGCTATGGCTACACCTTC.